This T cell receptor beta chain emerged from a study of cytomegalovirus exposure and HLA in healthy donors. PCR was performed using 60 Vbeta and 13 Jbeta primers. Data came from immunoSEQ multiplex PCR; TCRdb stores just in-frame clones and leaves some out. Of under 200,000 clones detected, around 75% appear once; the ten largest clones hold approximately 0.4%. This clonotype was obtained from a male donor in good health and CMV-seropositive. Input material: PBMCs.

The DNA of the CDR3 is TGTGCCAGCAGTTCCCTGGGGGGGCTTCAGCCCCAGCATTTT. Translated: CASSSLGGLQPQHF. The chain uses TRBV6-5 and TRBJ1-5; D is perhaps TRBD1 (6 bases). V lost 4 bases and J 6 bases, leaving 13 bases between the germline ends. The CDR3 consists of 14 residues. Germline CDR1 is MNHEY and CDR2 is SVGAGI.